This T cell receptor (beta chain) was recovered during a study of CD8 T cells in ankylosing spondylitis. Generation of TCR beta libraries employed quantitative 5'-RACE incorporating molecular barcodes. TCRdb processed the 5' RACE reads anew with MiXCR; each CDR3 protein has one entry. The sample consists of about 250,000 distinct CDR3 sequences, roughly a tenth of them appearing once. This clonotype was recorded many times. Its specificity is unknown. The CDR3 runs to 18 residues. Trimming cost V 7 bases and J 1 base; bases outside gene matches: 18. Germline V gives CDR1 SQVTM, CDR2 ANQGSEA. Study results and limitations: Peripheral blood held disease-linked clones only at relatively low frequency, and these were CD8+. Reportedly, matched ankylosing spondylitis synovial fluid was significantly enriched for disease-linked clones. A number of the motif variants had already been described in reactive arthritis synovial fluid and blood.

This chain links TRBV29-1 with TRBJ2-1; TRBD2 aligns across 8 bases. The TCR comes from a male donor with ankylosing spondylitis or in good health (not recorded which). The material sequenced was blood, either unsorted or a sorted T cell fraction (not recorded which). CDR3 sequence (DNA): TGCAGCGCCTCTGGAGGGGGGCCCGGGACTAGTTCCTACAATGAGCAGTTCTTC. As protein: CSASGGGPGTSSYNEQFF.